Listed here are 21 T cell receptor beta chains from one sample, sequenced in a study of T-cell memory formation after mild COVID-19. TCRdb re-called the 5' RACE reads through MiXCR, storing one row per CDR3 protein. The table lists approximately 400,000 distinct CDR3 sequences, approximately 19% of them singletons, with 20% to 25% in the top ten. The sample consisted of PBMCs or a T cell subset sorted from them (not recorded which). These TCRs come from a young man who had mild COVID-19 (a few samples of this study predate the infection). Cell type and time point are not known.

This rearrangement joins TRBV12-5 to TRBJ1-1; unclear D gene. Germline CDR1 LGHNT, CDR2 FRNRAP. Trimming removed 6 bases at V and 1 base at J, with 6 bases between. The CDR3 is made up of 12 amino acids. The CDR3 region is CASGAENTEAFF. The DNA for the CDR3 is TGTGCTAGTGGAGCGGAGAACACTGAAGCTTTCTTT. Full variable domain (outside the CDR3, taken from reference TRBV12-5 and TRBJ1-1): DARVTQTPRHKVTEMGQEVTMRCQPILGHNTVFWYRQTMMQGLELLAYFRNRAPLDDSGMPKDRFSAEMPDATLATLKIQPSEPRDSAVYFCASGAENTEAFFGQGTRLTVV.

This clonotype came up many times. The chain combines TRBV12-3 or TRBV12-4 with TRBJ2-4; maybe TRBD2 (6 bases). The CDR3 contains 12 residues. V dropped 8 bases and J dropped 9 bases, with 14 bases sitting between them. The CDR3 loop is CASWAEGGIQYF. Written as DNA, the CDR3 is TGTGCCAGCTGGGCGGAGGGAGGCATTCAGTACTTC.

This clonotype was counted between two and nine times. The CDR3 protein is CASRGGGTNTGELFF. The DNA of the CDR3 is TGCGCCAGCAGGGGCGGGGGAACGAACACCGGGGAGCTGTTTTTT. The chain couples TRBV5-1 to TRBJ2-2; TRBD2 aligns across 7 bases. With 5 bases clipped from V and 0 bases from J, the junction kept 4 bases outside the gene matches. Germline V lookup: CDR1 SGHRS, CDR2 YFSETQ. This CDR3 has 15 amino acids. Combining the CDR3 with reference TRBV5-1 and TRBJ2-2 gives the whole variable domain KAGVTQTPRYLIKTRGQQVTLSCSPISGHRSVSWYQQTPGQGLQFLFEYFSETQRNKGNFPGRFSGRQFSNSRSEMNVSTLELGDSALYLCASRGGGTNTGELFFGEGSRLTVL.

The V call is TRBV4-2, the J call TRBJ2-2; D is perhaps TRBD2 (5 bases). Trimming took 0 bases from V and 3 from J, leaving 14 bases between them. The CDR3 runs 17 residues. Germline-derived CDR1 and CDR2 are LGHNA and YNFKEQ. The chain's CDR3 is CASSQDAGSGHTGELFF. CDR3 nucleotide sequence: TGTGCCAGCAGCCAAGATGCGGGCTCAGGCCACACCGGGGAGCTGTTTTTT.

The rearrangement joins TRBV30 to TRBJ1-2; the D gene is possibly TRBD1 (5 bases). The V gene's germline CDR1 is GTSNPN and CDR2 SVGIG (reference sequence). This CDR3 spans 12 amino acids. Trimming pared 3 bases from V and 1 base from J, leaving 6 bases between. Here the CDR3 DNA reads TGTGCCTGGAGCCAGGGTAACTATGGCTACACCTTC. It codes for CAWSQGNYGYTF. The full variable domain, its missing parts supplied by reference TRBV30 and TRBJ1-2, is SQTIHQWPATLVQPVGSPLSLECTVEGTSNPNLYWYRQAAGRGLQLLFYSVGIGQISSEVPQNLSASRPQDRQFILSSKKLLLSDSGFYLCAWSQGNYGYTFGSGTRLTVV.

This clonotype was observed once. The chain links TRBV7-2 to TRBJ1-2, with TRBD1 matching 7 bases. CDR3 size: 16 residues. With V trimmed by 0 bases and J by 4 bases, 8 bases remained unmatched. Germline V CDR1 and CDR2: SGHTA, FQGNSA. DNA for the CDR3: TGTGCCAGCAGCTTAGCTCGGTACAGGGGAGGCTATGGCTACACCTTC. Translating gives CASSLARYRGGYGYTF.

The rearrangement joins TRBV5-4 to TRBJ2-7; D uncertain. V was pared by 0 bases and J by 3 bases, with 13 bases between. CDR1 SGHNT and CDR2 YYREEE come from the germline V gene (reference sequence). CDR3 size: 15 residues. CDR3 in amino acids: CASSLATTTYYEQYF. The CDR3 DNA sequence: TGTGCCAGCAGCTTGGCCACGACCACCTACTACGAGCAGTACTTC. Full variable domain (missing parts from reference TRBV5-4 and TRBJ2-7): ETGVTQSPTHLIKTRGQQVTLRCSSQSGHNTVSWYQQALGQGPQFIFQYYREEENGRGNFPPRFSGLQFPNYSSELNVNALELDDSALYLCASSLATTTYYEQYFGPGTRLTVT.

This clonotype came up a few times. The genes are TRBV20-1 and TRBJ1-5; D is perhaps TRBD1 (5 bases). CDR3 size: 12 residues. Germline V CDR1 and CDR2: DFQATT, SNEGSKA (reference sequence). Deletions cut 3 bases from V and 7 bases from J, with 10 bases between. Written as DNA, the CDR3 is TGCAGTGCTAGTGGCAGGGCCCAGCCCCAGCATTTT. Translation: CSASGRAQPQHF.

CDR3 DNA: TGTGCCAGCAGCCGAGTTGCCGGGGAGCTGTTTTTT. Encoded protein: CASSRVAGELFF. The rearrangement uses TRBV7-2 and TRBJ2-2; D is unresolved. V was shortened by 5 bases and J by 6 bases, with 7 bases between the two germline ends. The CDR3 totals 12 residues. The germline V gene has CDR1 SGHTA and CDR2 FQGNSA.

This clonotype turned up a few times. The rearrangement uses TRBV12-3 or TRBV12-4 and TRBJ2-6; D is uncertain. The CDR3 length is 15 residues. V shed 2 bases and J shed 2 bases, with 7 bases lying between them. CDR3 coding DNA: TGTGCCAGCAGTTTAAGGACGACTGGGGCCAACGTCCTGACTTTC. It specifies CASSLRTTGANVLTF.

V is TRBV7-9 and J is TRBJ2-6, with 9 bases fitting TRBD1. This CDR3 region has 19 residues. V trimming: 6 bases; J trimming: 0 bases; junction bases outside the gene matches: 12. Germline V gives CDR1 SEHNR, CDR2 FQNEAQ (reference sequence). In nucleotides, the CDR3 is TGTGCCAGCAGGGCGACCGGGACAGGGAACTTCTCTGGGGCCAACGTCCTGACTTTC. Its translation: CASRATGTGNFSGANVLTF.

The CDR3 DNA reads as TGTGCCAGTAGTGTGGACAGAGAGACCCAGTACTTC. This codes for CASSVDRETQYF. This rearrangement joins TRBV19 to TRBJ2-5; D possibly corresponds to TRBD1 (6 bases). This CDR3 comprises 12 residues. V lost 5 bases and J lost 4, with 8 bases in between. The V gene's germline CDR1 is LNHDA and CDR2 SQIVND (reference sequence).

This sequence joins TRBV27 and TRBJ2-1; a weak D match, TRBD2 (5 bases). Germline CDR1 reads MNHEY; CDR2 reads SMNVEV (reference sequence). Trimming removed 6 bases at V and 1 base at J, with 13 bases between. The CDR3 runs to 15 residues. For the CDR3, the DNA is TGTGCCAGCAGGGCCGGGGTTAAATCCTACAATGAGCAGTTCTTC. It encodes CASRAGVKSYNEQFF.

This clonotype was counted only a few times. V gene TRBV12-3 or TRBV12-4 combines with J gene TRBJ2-5, with 13 bases lining up with TRBD2. Trimming at V came to 4 bases and at J to 1 base, leaving 6 bases not matched to a gene. This CDR3 region has 17 residues. Here the CDR3 reads CASSSTGLAGLQETQYF. CDR3 nucleotide sequence: TGTGCCAGCAGTTCGACGGGACTAGCGGGGCTCCAAGAGACCCAGTACTTC.

This clonotype was detected only a few times. The genes are TRBV7-2 and TRBJ1-1; D remains unclear. The CDR3 is made up of 17 amino acids. V lost 5 bases to trimming and J lost 4 bases, with 23 bases between them. The germline V gene has CDR1 SGHTA and CDR2 FQGNSA. Written as DNA, the CDR3 is TGTGCCAGCAGCAGACGGGAGGCAGAATCCCGTCCCACTGAAGCTTTCTTT. This codes for CASSRREAESRPTEAFF.

This chain links TRBV5-5 with TRBJ2-1, with TRBD2 identical over 14 bases. Germline V gives CDR1 SGHKS, CDR2 YYEKEE (reference sequence). The CDR3 has 17 residues. V dropped 4 bases and J dropped 4; count of bases not matched to a gene: 7. The CDR3 loop reads CASSPYWTSGGYNEQFF. Here the CDR3 DNA reads TGTGCCAGCAGCCCCTACTGGACTAGCGGGGGGTACAATGAGCAGTTCTTC.

This clonotype was detected a few times. The chain carries TRBV5-6 and TRBJ1-1; the D gene is possibly TRBD1 (5 bases). Trimming stripped 3 bases from V and 7 bases from J, with 13 bases between. From germline, CDR1 is SGHDT and CDR2 YYEEEE. This CDR3 contains 13 residues. The CDR3 DNA sequence: TGTGCCAGCAGCTCGATAGGGGTGGATGAAGCTTTCTTT. Translating gives CASSSIGVDEAFF. The whole variable domain, remainder taken from reference TRBV5-6 and TRBJ1-1, is DAGVTQSPTHLIKTRGQQVTLRCSPKSGHDTVSWYQQALGQGPQFIFQYYEEEERQRGNFPDRFSGHQFPNYSSELNVNALLLGDSALYLCASSSIGVDEAFFGQGTRLTVV.

A few counts support this clonotype. J is TRBJ1-2 and V is TRBV5-1, with D perhaps TRBD1 (5 bases). The germline V and J ends were trimmed by 0 bases and 7 bases, with 19 bases remaining between them. This CDR3 comprises 16 residues. The germline gives CDR1 SGHRS, CDR2 YFSETQ. The CDR3, as DNA: TGCGCCAGCAGCTTGGGGATGGCGGCAGGGTATAGTGGCTACACCTTC. Translating gives CASSLGMAAGYSGYTF.

This clonotype has just a few counts. The V and J genes are TRBV7-2 and TRBJ1-5; TRBD1 agrees at 8 bases. Germline loops: CDR1 SGHTA, CDR2 FQGNSA. With 6 bases clipped from V and 8 bases from J, the junction kept 6 bases outside the gene matches. This CDR3 has 13 residues. The CDR3 loop reads CASSSQGGEPQHF. DNA of the CDR3: TGTGCCAGCAGTTCACAGGGGGGGGAGCCCCAGCATTTT.

This clonotype was observed a handful of times. The chain couples TRBV7-9 to TRBJ1-2, with 8 bases lining up with TRBD1. This CDR3 comprises 13 residues. Germline V lookup: CDR1 SEHNR, CDR2 FQNEAQ (reference sequence). The junction had 6 bases not matched to a gene; V was cut back by 5 bases and J by 7 bases. The CDR3 sequence: CASSLNDRGGYTF. For the CDR3, the DNA is TGTGCCAGCAGCCTCAATGACAGGGGTGGCTACACCTTC.

This clonotype appeared a few times. The chain joins TRBV12-3 or TRBV12-4 to TRBJ2-1; 7 bases agree with TRBD2. V lost 5 bases, J lost 6 bases, and 4 bases stayed unmatched. The CDR3 has 13 amino acids. CDR3 in amino acids: CASSQLATNEQFF. DNA for the CDR3: TGTGCCAGCAGTCAACTAGCGACCAATGAGCAGTTCTTC.